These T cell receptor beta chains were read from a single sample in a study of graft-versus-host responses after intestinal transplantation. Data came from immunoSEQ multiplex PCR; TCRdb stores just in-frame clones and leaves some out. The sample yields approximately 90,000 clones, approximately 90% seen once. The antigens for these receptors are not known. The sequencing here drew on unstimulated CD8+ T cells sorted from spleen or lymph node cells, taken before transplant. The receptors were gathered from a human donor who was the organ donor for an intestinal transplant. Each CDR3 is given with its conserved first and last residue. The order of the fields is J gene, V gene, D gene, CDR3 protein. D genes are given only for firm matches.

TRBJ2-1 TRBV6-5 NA CASSYRVNNEQFF
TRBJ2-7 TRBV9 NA CASSPSSTGFGEQYF
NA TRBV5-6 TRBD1 CASSLAGTGGYEQYF
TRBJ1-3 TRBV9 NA CASSVSGGELPGNTIYF
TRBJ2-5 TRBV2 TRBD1 CASSAVTGVHDSPGETQYF
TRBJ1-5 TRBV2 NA CASKPLSNQPQHF
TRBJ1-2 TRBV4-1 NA CASSHPGTYGYTF
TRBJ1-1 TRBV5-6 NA CASKITPQKGTEAFF
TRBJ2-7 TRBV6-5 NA CASSEFGTLYEQYF
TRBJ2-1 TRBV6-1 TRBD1 CAINIRDRGRDEQFF
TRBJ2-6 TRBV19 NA CASSIGVWIVAGANVLTF
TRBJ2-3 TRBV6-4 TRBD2 CASSERGGTDTQYF
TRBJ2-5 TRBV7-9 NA CASSFILQRDVETQYF
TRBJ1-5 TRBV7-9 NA CASSLGSSRGQPQHF
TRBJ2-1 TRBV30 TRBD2 CAWSRLAGAREQFF
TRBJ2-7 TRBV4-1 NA CASSQAPSYEQYF
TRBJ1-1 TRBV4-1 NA CASSLRQFVNTEAFF
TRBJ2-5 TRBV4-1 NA CASSWRGGETQYF
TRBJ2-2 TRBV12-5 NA CASGGLVTNTGELFF
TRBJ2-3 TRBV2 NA CASVEGTF
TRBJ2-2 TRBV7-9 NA CASSFSAGELFF
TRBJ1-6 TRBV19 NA CASSSPDAADNSPLHF
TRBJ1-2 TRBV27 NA CASTKQGIYGYTF
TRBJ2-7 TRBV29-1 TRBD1 CSVEGQGSSYEQYF
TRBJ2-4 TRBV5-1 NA CASSLGGNIQYF
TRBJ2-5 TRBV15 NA CATSRAGGEETQYF
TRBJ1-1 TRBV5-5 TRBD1 CASSLGTGKTEAFF
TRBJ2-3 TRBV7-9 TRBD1 CASSFDRGPGHDTQYF
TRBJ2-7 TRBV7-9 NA CASSLGAYEQYF
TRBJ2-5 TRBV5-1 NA CASSLFSPIETQYF
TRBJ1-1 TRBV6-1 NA CAGGPWTEAFF
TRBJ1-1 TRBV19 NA CASSIDPLNTEAFF